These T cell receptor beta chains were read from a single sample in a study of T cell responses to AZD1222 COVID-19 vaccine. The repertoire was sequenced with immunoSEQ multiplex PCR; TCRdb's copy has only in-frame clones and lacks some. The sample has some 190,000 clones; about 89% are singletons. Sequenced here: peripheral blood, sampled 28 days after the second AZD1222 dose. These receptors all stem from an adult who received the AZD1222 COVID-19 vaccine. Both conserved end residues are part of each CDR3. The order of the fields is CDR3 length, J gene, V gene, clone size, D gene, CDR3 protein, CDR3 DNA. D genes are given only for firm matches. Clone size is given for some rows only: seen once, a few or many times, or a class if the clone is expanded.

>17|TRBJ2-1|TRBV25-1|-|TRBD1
CASRESPWDRGIGEQFF
TGTGCCAGCAGAGAATCCCCCTGGGACAGGGGCATCGGTGAGCAGTTCTTC
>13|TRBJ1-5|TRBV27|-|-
CASSLGFNQPQHF
TGTGCCAGCAGTTTGGGATTCAATCAGCCCCAGCATTTT
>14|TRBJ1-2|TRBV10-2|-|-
CASSEWGFPYGYTF
TGCGCCAGCAGTGAGTGGGGATTCCCCTATGGCTACACCTTC
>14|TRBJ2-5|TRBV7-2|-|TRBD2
CASSGGTIQETQYF
TGTGCCAGCAGCGGAGGGACTATCCAAGAGACCCAGTACTTC
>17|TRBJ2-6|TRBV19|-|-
CASSSSAGRVAANVLTF
TGTGCCAGTAGTTCCTCGGCGGGGCGAGTGGCGGCCAACGTCCTGACTTTC
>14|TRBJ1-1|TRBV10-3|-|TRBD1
CAIRRDSLNTEAFF
TGTGCCATCAGGAGGGACAGCCTGAACACTGAAGCTTTCTTT
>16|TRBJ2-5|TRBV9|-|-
CASSVYSTAGLETQYF
TGTGCCAGCAGCGTATACTCGACCGCGGGATTAGAGACCCAGTACTTC
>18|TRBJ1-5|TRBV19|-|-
CASSIRWVGTYSNQPQHF
TGTGCCAGTAGTATCAGATGGGTAGGTACCTATAGCAATCAGCCCCAGCATTTT
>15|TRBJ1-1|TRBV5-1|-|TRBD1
CASSLGDRWNTEAFF
TGCGCCAGCAGCTTGGGGGACAGGTGGAACACTGAAGCTTTCTTT
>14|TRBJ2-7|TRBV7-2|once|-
CASSLGGGEYEQYF
TGTGCCAGCAGCCTAGGGGGCGGGGAATACGAGCAGTACTTC
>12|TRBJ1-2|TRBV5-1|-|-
CASSLVGDGYTF
TGCGCCAGCAGCTTGGTAGGGGATGGCTACACCTTC
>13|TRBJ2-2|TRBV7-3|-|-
CASSPENTGELFF
TGTGCCAGCAGCCCGGAAAACACCGGGGAGCTGTTTTTT
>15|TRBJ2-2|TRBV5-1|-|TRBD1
CASSIRTGATGELFF
TGCGCCAGCAGCATCCGGACAGGAGCCACCGGGGAGCTGTTTTTT
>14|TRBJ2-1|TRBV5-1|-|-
CASSLGHTYNEQFF
TGCGCCAGCAGCTTGGGACATACCTACAATGAGCAGTTCTTC
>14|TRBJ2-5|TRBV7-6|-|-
CASKGQGWQETQYF
TGTGCCAGCAAAGGTCAGGGGTGGCAAGAGACCCAGTACTTC